The T cell receptor beta chain described here comes from a study of shared T cell receptors in the human thymus. Some clones are missing from TCRdb's copy, which holds only in-frame ones; the method was immunoSEQ multiplex PCR. Of around 340,000 clones listed, roughly 94% are singletons. After removal of 1 base from V and 7 bases from J, the junction contained 7 bases not matched to a gene. From germline, CDR1 is SGHRS and CDR2 YFSETQ. This CDR3 spans 15 amino acids. The specimen was thymocytes. This chain links TRBV5-1 with TRBJ1-1; TRBD1 matches at 10 bases. The TCR was taken from a human donor. In nucleotides, the CDR3 is TGCGCCAGCAGCTTGCCTTCGACAGGGGGCCTTGAAGCTTTCTTT. Encoded protein: CASSLPSTGGLEAFF.